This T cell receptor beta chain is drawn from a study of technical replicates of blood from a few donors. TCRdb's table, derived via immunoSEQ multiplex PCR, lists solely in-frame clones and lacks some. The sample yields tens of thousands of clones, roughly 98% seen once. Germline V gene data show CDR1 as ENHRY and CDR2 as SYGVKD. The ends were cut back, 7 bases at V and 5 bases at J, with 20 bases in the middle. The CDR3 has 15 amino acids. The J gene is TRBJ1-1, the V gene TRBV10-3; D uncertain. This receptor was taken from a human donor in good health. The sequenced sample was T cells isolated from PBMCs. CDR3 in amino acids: CAIKITVLGGTEAFF. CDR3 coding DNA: TGTGCCATCAAAATCACAGTTCTTGGCGGGACTGAAGCTTTCTTT.